This paragraph covers one T cell receptor beta chain sequence. The CDR3 has 16 residues. Trimming cost V 1 base and J 3 bases; bases outside gene matches: 7. From germline, CDR1 is LGHNA and CDR2 YNFKEQ. In the original processing: Reference gene primer amplification in the assay estimated nucleated cell counts. Sequencing used immunoSEQ multiplex PCR; TCRdb keeps in-frame clones, though not all of them. V and J calls and clone size are as listed in that table; D and trimming were resolved from the DNA. Of fewer than 200,000 clones in the sample, more than 70% are singletons; the top ten hold 3.6%. These data belong to a study of blood T cell repertoires in COVID-19. Study as a whole: Samples came from the United States, Italy and Spain, spanning acute and convalescent COVID-19. T cells, B-cell-depleted T cells, or PBMCs supplied cDNA or gDNA.

Adults between roughly 18 and 95 years of age took part from 20 to 25 US areas. The genes are TRBV4-2 and TRBJ2-3; 7 bases are shared with TRBD1. The clonotype comes from a woman between 50 and 59 years old in a cohort exposed to, infected with or recovered from COVID-19 (not recorded which). The material sequenced was PBMCs or T cells enriched from blood (not recorded which). The CDR3 loop reads CASSQAQGRVTDTQYF. The CDR3 bases are TGTGCCAGCAGCCAAGCACAGGGGCGCGTGACAGATACGCAGTATTTT.